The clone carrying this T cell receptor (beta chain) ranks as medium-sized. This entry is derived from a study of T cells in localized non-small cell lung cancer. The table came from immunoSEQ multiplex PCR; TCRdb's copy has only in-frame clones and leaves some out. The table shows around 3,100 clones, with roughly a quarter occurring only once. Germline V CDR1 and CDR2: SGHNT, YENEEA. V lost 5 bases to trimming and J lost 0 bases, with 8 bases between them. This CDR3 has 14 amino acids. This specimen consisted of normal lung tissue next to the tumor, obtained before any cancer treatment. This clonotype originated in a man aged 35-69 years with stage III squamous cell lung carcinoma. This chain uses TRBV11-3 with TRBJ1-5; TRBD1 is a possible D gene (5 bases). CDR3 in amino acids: CASSDDSSNQPQHF. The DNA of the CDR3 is TGTGCCAGCAGCGACGACAGTAGCAATCAGCCCCAGCATTTT.